The 20 T cell receptor beta chains below come from one sample, sequenced in a study of long-term antiretroviral therapy in people with HIV (dated by TCRdb to 2021 to 2024). Sequencing of the TRB variable region was done with the immunoSEQ hsTCRB v3.0 assay at survey level resolution. The table comes from immuneACCESS by way of TCRdb, which keeps in-frame sequences with V and J called. Part of the clones is missing from these tables; in studies checked, under half for an unresolved V gene and the rest for unknown reasons. For this sample there are approximately 37,000 clones; 83% appear just once. 6.2% of the sample is in the top ten clones. Sequencing was performed on unsorted PBMCs, taken 1 year after starting antiretroviral therapy. All receptors derive from a young man with HIV.

This clone was observed a single time. V is TRBV11-2 and J is TRBJ2-1; D may correspond to TRBD1 or TRBD2 (5 bases each). Trimming removed 2 bases from V and 5 bases from J, with 13 bases in between. The CDR3 totals 15 residues. The germline V gene has CDR1 SGHAT and CDR2 FQNNGV. CDR3 amino acids: CASSLFQGEDNEQFF. CDR3 sequence (DNA): TGTGCCAGCAGCTTATTCCAGGGAGAAGACAATGAGCAGTTCTTC. Variable domain in full (rest from reference TRBV11-2 and TRBJ2-1): EAGVAQSPRYKIIEKRQSVAFWCNPISGHATLYWYQQILGQGPKLLIQFQNNGVVDDSQLPKDRFSAERLKGVDSTLKIQPAKLEDSAVYLCASSLFQGEDNEQFFGPGTRLTVL.

The V and J genes are TRBV19 and TRBJ2-2, with a weak D call TRBD1 (5 bases). Trimming cost V 3 bases and J 1 base, with 12 bases left between them. The CDR3 has 16 residues. Germline V gives CDR1 LNHDA, CDR2 SQIVND (reference sequence). The CDR3 sequence: CASSIPRDLNTGELFF. The CDR3 DNA reads TGTGCCAGTAGTATCCCCAGGGATCTGAACACCGGGGAGCTGTTTTTT.

The CDR3 region has the DNA TGTGCCAGCAGCTTAACCCCAGGTACTGAAGCTTTCTTT. Translating gives CASSLTPGTEAFF. This chain joins TRBV7-7 and TRBJ1-1, with D hard to call. CDR3 length: 13 amino acids. V was trimmed by 2 bases and J by 5 bases, leaving 9 bases between them. CDR1 and CDR2 (germline): SSHAT, FNYEAQ (reference sequence).

V usage is TRBV5-1 and J usage is TRBJ2-7, with D unresolved. In germline, CDR1 is SGHRS, CDR2 YFSETQ. This CDR3 region has 14 residues. V was shortened by 4 bases and J by 2 bases, with 13 bases between the two germline ends. CDR3 region: CASSPGGSPYEQYF. CDR3 bases: TGCGCCAGCAGCCCTGGTGGCAGCCCCTACGAGCAGTACTTC.

The rearrangement uses TRBV5-8 and TRBJ2-7; weak D call: TRBD1 (6 bases). Between the trimmed V and J ends, which lost 1 base and 3 bases, there was a span of 8 bases. This CDR3 has 13 amino acids. CDR1 and CDR2 (germline): SGHTS, YDEGEE. The CDR3: CASSLKDSYEQYF. In DNA, the CDR3 is TGTGCCAGCAGCTTGAAGGACAGCTACGAGCAGTACTTC. Complete variable domain (other parts from reference TRBV5-8 and TRBJ2-7): EAGVTQSPTHLIKTRGQQATLRCSPISGHTSVYWYQQALGLGLQFLLWYDEGEERNRGNFPPRFSGRQFPNYSSELNVNALELEDSALYLCASSLKDSYEQYFGPGTRLTVT.

The chain recombines TRBV9 with TRBJ2-1; 9 nucleotides align to TRBD2. CDR1 is SGDLS and CDR2 is YYNGEE in the germline V gene. The CDR3 is 14 residues long. Trimming removed 9 bases from V and 4 bases from J; junction bases left unmatched: 8. The DNA for the CDR3 is TGTGCCACCGACGCTAGCGGGGAATACAATGAGCAGTTCTTC. The encoded protein is CATDASGEYNEQFF.

V usage is TRBV14 and J usage is TRBJ2-7; 9 bases match TRBD1. V lost 8 bases and J lost 3; bases outside the gene matches: 5. There are 13 residues in the CDR3. Germline assignment: CDR1 SGHDN and CDR2 FVKESK. In DNA form, the CDR3 reads TGTGCCAGCGGGCGACAGGGGGACTACGAGCAGTACTTC. Protein sequence: CASGRQGDYEQYF.

This clone has only a few counts. The J gene is TRBJ2-7, the V gene TRBV7-8; tentative D call: TRBD1 (6 bases). Germline V CDR1 and CDR2: SGHVS, FQNEAQ. The CDR3 runs 17 residues. Trimming shortened V by 8 bases and J by 5 bases, and 28 bases separated the two germline ends. The chain's CDR3 is CASVLRGGREVANEQYF. The CDR3 DNA reads as TGTGCCAGCGTACTCAGGGGCGGGCGAGAGGTCGCAAACGAGCAGTACTTC.

This chain connects TRBV27 to TRBJ2-3; no reliable D call. The germline CDR1 and CDR2 sequences are MNHEY and SMNVEV (reference sequence). This CDR3 region has 13 residues. V was cut by 3 bases and J by 4 bases, with 8 bases left in between. CDR3 bases: TGTGCCAGCAGTTTTGGCAGCGCAGATACGCAGTATTTT. Translated: CASSFGSADTQYF.

The CDR3 is CASSPQKTTGELFF. Written as DNA, the CDR3 is TGTGCCAGCTCACCACAAAAGACCACCGGGGAGCTGTTTTTT. The chain uses TRBV18 and TRBJ2-2; D remains unclear. This CDR3 comprises 14 residues. From germline, CDR1 is KGHSH and CDR2 LQKENI. The V gene lost 1 base and the J gene lost 4 bases, with 7 bases spanning the gap.

The J gene is TRBJ2-2, the V gene TRBV2; D is unresolved. This CDR3 is 15 amino acids long. In germline, CDR1 is SNHLY, CDR2 FYNNEI. Trimming pared 3 bases from V and 4 bases from J, leaving 12 bases between. CDR3 in amino acids: CASSEWQVGTGELFF. The CDR3 bases are TGTGCCAGCAGTGAGTGGCAGGTTGGCACCGGGGAGCTGTTTTTT. Full variable domain (missing parts from reference TRBV2 and TRBJ2-2): EPEVTQTPSHQVTQMGQEVILRCVPISNHLYFYWYRQILGQKVEFLVSFYNNEISEKSEIFDDQFSVERPDGSNFTLKIRSTKLEDSAMYFCASSEWQVGTGELFFGEGSRLTVL.

The CDR3 DNA is TGTGCCAGCAGTTTATCGCGCGCGACAGGGAACTATGGCTACACCTTC. The encoded protein is CASSLSRATGNYGYTF. V is TRBV27 and J is TRBJ1-2, with 7 nucleotides matching TRBD1. Germline loops: CDR1 MNHEY, CDR2 SMNVEV (reference sequence). The J segment lost 2 bases and the V segment lost 0 bases, leaving 6 bases of the junction unmatched. The CDR3 is 16 amino acids.

This chain uses TRBV27 with TRBJ1-2; the D gene is possibly TRBD1 (5 bases). The CDR3 consists of 14 residues. Germline CDR1 and CDR2: MNHEY and SMNVEV (reference sequence). Trimming took 4 bases from V and 4 from J, leaving 13 bases between them. The DNA of the CDR3 is TGTGCCAGCAGTTGGCGGGGGGGAGTCTATGGCTACACCTTC. Translated: CASSWRGGVYGYTF.

The chain couples TRBV18 to TRBJ2-5; perhaps D is TRBD1 or TRBD2 (5 bases each). Germline V lookup: CDR1 KGHSH, CDR2 LQKENI. The V end was cut by 2 bases, the J end by 1 base, with 8 bases between. The CDR3 is made up of 14 amino acids. The CDR3 nucleotides are TGTGCCAGCTCACCAAGAGGGGTCCAAGAGACCCAGTACTTC. This encodes CASSPRGVQETQYF.

The V call is TRBV4-1, the J call TRBJ1-1, with TRBD1 identical over 7 bases. The junction had 11 bases not matched to a gene; V was cut back by 4 bases and J by 6 bases. The CDR3 contains 15 residues. CDR1 and CDR2 (germline): MGHRA, YSYEKL. CDR3 region: CASSLPEGGSAEAFF. The CDR3 DNA follows: TGCGCCAGCAGCCTACCAGAAGGGGGCAGCGCTGAAGCTTTCTTT.

This chain joins TRBV7-9 and TRBJ1-2; 9 nucleotides line up with TRBD1. The CDR3 has 14 amino acids. V was pared by 5 bases and J by 3 bases, with 4 bases of the junction left unmatched. The germline V gene has CDR1 SEHNR and CDR2 FQNEAQ (reference sequence). The CDR3 sequence: CASSARDRDYGYTF. The CDR3 bases are TGTGCCAGCAGCGCCCGGGACAGGGACTATGGCTACACCTTC. The full variable domain, with the rest looked up from reference TRBV7-9 and TRBJ1-2, is DTGVSQNPRHKITKRGQNVTFRCDPISEHNRLYWYRQTLGQGPEFLTYFQNEAQLEKSRLLSDRFSAERPKGSFSTLEIQRTEQGDSAMYLCASSARDRDYGYTFGSGTRLTVV.

The chain recombines TRBV6-5 with TRBJ1-2; unclear D gene. V was cut by 4 bases and J by 7 bases, with 10 bases left in between. This CDR3 is 12 amino acids long. CDR1 is MNHEY and CDR2 is SVGAGI in the germline V gene. CDR3 loop: CASSSLGGGYTF. As DNA, the CDR3 is TGTGCCAGCAGTTCCCTGGGAGGTGGCTACACCTTC.

In this sample, this clone turned up a few times. This sequence joins TRBV7-9 and TRBJ2-4, with D tentatively TRBD2 (6 bases). The germline V gene has CDR1 SEHNR and CDR2 FQNEAQ (reference sequence). V was clipped by 11 bases and J by 0 bases, with 8 bases between them. There are 12 residues in the CDR3. The CDR3 nucleotides are TGTGCCTCGGGACTAGCCAAAAACATTCAGTACTTC. Protein product: CASGLAKNIQYF. Combining the CDR3 with reference TRBV7-9 and TRBJ2-4 gives the whole variable domain DTGVSQNPRHKITKRGQNVTFRCDPISEHNRLYWYRQTLGQGPEFLTYFQNEAQLEKSRLLSDRFSAERPKGSFSTLEIQRTEQGDSAMYLCASGLAKNIQYFGAGTRLSVL.

The chain uses TRBV5-6 and TRBJ2-5, with D perhaps given as TRBD1 or TRBD2 (5 bases each). This CDR3 is built from 16 residues. Trimming took 4 bases from V and 3 from J, leaving 19 bases between them. Germline CDR1 and CDR2: SGHDT and YYEEEE. The chain's CDR3 is CASSPFGTLKKETQYF. The CDR3 DNA reads TGTGCCAGCAGCCCTTTCGGGACGCTCAAGAAAGAGACCCAGTACTTC.

This rearrangement joins TRBV5-8 to TRBJ1-1; D is undetermined. Germline-derived CDR1 and CDR2 are SGHTS and YDEGEE. There are 17 residues in the CDR3. Trimming took off 1 base at V and 0 bases at J, with 16 bases between the two ends. CDR3 sequence (DNA): TGTGCCAGCAGCTTGTCAAGGAAGGTGGCACTGAACACTGAAGCTTTCTTT. Translating gives CASSLSRKVALNTEAFF.